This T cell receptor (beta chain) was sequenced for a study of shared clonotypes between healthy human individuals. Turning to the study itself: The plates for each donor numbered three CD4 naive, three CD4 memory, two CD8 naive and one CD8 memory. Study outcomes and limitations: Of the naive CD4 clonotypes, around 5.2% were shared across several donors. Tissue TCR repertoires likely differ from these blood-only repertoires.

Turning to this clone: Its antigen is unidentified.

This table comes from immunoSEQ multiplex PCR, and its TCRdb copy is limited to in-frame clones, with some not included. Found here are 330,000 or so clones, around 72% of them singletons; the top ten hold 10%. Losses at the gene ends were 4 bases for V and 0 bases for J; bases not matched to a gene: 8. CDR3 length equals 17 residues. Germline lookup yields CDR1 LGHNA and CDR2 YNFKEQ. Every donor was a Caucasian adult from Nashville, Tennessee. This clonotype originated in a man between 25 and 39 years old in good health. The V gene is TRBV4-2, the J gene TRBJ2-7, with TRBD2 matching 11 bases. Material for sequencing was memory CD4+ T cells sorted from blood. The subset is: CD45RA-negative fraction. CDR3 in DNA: TGTGCCAGCAGCCGCGGAATAGCGGGAGGGTACTCCTACGAGCAGTACTTC. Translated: CASSRGIAGGYSYEQYF.